This T cell receptor beta chain was recorded in a study of blood T cell repertoires in COVID-19. At the level of the study: The samples span acute and convalescent COVID-19 from the United States, Italy and Spain.

Profiled with immunoSEQ multiplex PCR; TCRdb holds only in-frame clones, not every one. Seen here are around 64,000 clones, around 85% observed once, and the top ten hold 15% to 20%. After removal of 8 bases from V and 2 bases from J, the junction contained 5 bases not matched to a gene. Germline V gene sequence: CDR1 MDHEN, CDR2 SYDVKM. The length of the CDR3 is 15 residues. The chain couples TRBV28 to TRBJ1-6; 8 bases line up with TRBD1. The clonotype was recovered from a woman older than 75 with acute or convalescent COVID-19. What was sequenced was peripheral blood. In DNA form, the CDR3 reads TGTGCCAGCCAGACAGGGGTGGCCTATAATTCACCCCTCCACTTT. Protein: CASQTGVAYNSPLHF.